This T cell receptor beta chain was found in a study of siplizumab effects on memory and regulatory T cells (dated by TCRdb to between 2018 and 2021). For the study in its entirety: The study looked at the effect of siplizumab, an anti-CD2 antibody, on alloreactive T-cell subsets in allogeneic mixed lymphocyte reactions made from human PBMCs. Points the paper makes about the study in general: Whether proliferating Tregs from siplizumab cultures actually had suppressive function was not functionally confirmed. For roughly 75-96% of proliferating CD4+ or CD8+ clones, no naive or memory phenotype could be assigned. Siplizumab significantly lowered the cumulative frequency of alloreactive sequences that could be traced to unstimulated CD4+ memory T cells. Unstimulated naive T cells appeared to be more diverse than memory T cells, and naive cells seemed to make a substantial contribution to the alloresponse. Sequences below about 10^-5 frequency were poorly captured, so only a minor fraction of alloreactive clones could be mapped to unstimulated subsets. Among mappable alloreactive CD4+ clones, the Treg-derived fraction averaged around 63% with siplizumab versus about 27% in control reactions.

Unstimulated CD4+ memory cells were also sequenced in three donor pairs, together with CD4+ naive, CD8+ TEMRA, CD8+ naive and CD8+ effector memory subsets. Sorted unstimulated T cells and proliferating T cells recovered from mixed lymphocyte reactions were subjected to TCRbeta CDR3 sequencing. Fresh whole blood from about 10 HLA-typed healthy donors served as the source for isolating PBMCs. Preparation of the library involved the immunoSEQ multiplex PCR assay. The deep sequencing platform assayed 90,000 to 100,000 TCR templates per sample. Genomic DNA extracted from sorted T cells was the material used for TCRbeta CDR3 sequencing. Per the authors' processing: The R programming language was used for clonal analysis of the TCRbeta CDR3 data. Alloreactive CD4+ and CD8+ clones were defined by comparing unstimulated samples with post-reaction CFSE-low samples. By matching sequences to the repertoires of sorted unstimulated Treg and non-Treg cells, each alloreactive CD4+ clone was assigned a regulatory or non-regulatory origin. Drawn from immuneACCESS, this table holds only the in-frame rearrangements with V and J called that TCRdb kept. Clones are partly lost; checked studies trace under half to an unresolved V gene and leave the rest unexplained. Clonal size and the V and J genes are those of that table, whereas D and trimming came from the DNA. The sample table lists about 52,000 clones, about 97% of them with a count of one. The ten largest account for 0.55% to 0.65% of the sample.

Turning to this clone: Its antigen is unknown. The record has no base qualities; no much larger clone is one base away.

Sequencing was done on a sample of naive CD4+ T cells sorted from blood. Interpreted using the paper, the cell subset or site label stands for: unstimulated naive T cells. The sequence came from a human donor in good health.

The DNA reads TGTGCCAGCATATTCGGGACCAGGAACACCGGGGAGCTGTTTTTT. It is translated as CASIFGTRNTGELFF. The V and J segments used are TRBV6-1 and TRBJ2-2; the D call is tentative, TRBD1 or TRBD2, as each matches 5 bases. V loses 7 bases of germline sequence and J loses 1 base, and the interval between the two ends is 13 bases. According to the germline V gene, CDR1 reads MNHNS and CDR2 reads SASEGT. The CDR3 measures 15 amino acids from cysteine to phenylalanine. Only the CDR3 DNA is retained, 45 bases long and in frame from the first base.